The T cell receptor (beta chain) under discussion was sequenced for a study of CD8 T cells in ankylosing spondylitis. Quantitative 5'-RACE with molecular barcodes was used to make the TCR beta libraries. TCRdb reprocessed the 5' RACE reads with MiXCR, giving one entry per CDR3 protein. Among almost 45,000 distinct CDR3 sequences listed, about 11% were seen once. This clonotype was recorded at least ten times. V lost 0 bases and J lost 2, with 8 bases in between. The CDR3 is 13 residues long. Germline CDR1 is GTSNPN and CDR2 is SVGIG (reference sequence). This clonotype was sampled from a male donor with ankylosing spondylitis or in good health (not recorded which). What was sequenced was blood, either unsorted or a sorted T cell fraction (not recorded which). The chain is built from TRBV30 and TRBJ2-7; D unresolved. The CDR3 sequence: CAWSVSRTYEQYF. As DNA, the CDR3 is TGTGCCTGGAGTGTCAGCAGGACCTACGAGCAGTACTTC.